This entry is about one T cell receptor beta chain. Its antigen is not identified. This entry comes from a study of shared clonotypes between healthy human individuals. Study results and limitations: Between a handful of donors, naive CD4 clonotypes were shared at a level of roughly 5.5%. Although depth was large, rarefaction showed that sequencing of the sorted subsets was incomplete.

The CDR3 covers 12 residues. V lost 1 base and J 7 bases, leaving 7 bases between the germline ends. Per the germline V gene, CDR1 is SGHTA and CDR2 is FQGTGA. Once extracted for a subset, genomic DNA was divided evenly among several immunoSEQ plates. Produced via immunoSEQ multiplex PCR; TCRdb's table is partial and in-frame only. The data hold fewer than 2.5 million clones, with 90% to 95% observed a single time. The chain couples TRBV7-3 to TRBJ1-2; D is unresolved. The clonotype comes from a man aged 18 to 30 in good health. Some clones in this sample may be carry-over from other donors' samples. The sequencing sample was made of naive CD4+ T cells from PBMCs. Subset noted: CD45RA+ positively selected. The CDR3 loop is CASSLMRAGYTF. CDR3 in DNA: TGTGCCAGCAGCTTAATGAGGGCTGGCTACACCTTC. Full variable domain (rest looked up from reference TRBV7-3 and TRBJ1-2): GAGVSQTPSNKVTEKGKYVELRCDPISGHTALYWYRQSLGQGPEFLIYFQGTGAADDSGLPNDRFFAVRPEGSVSTLKIQRTERGDSAVYLCASSLMRAGYTFGSGTRLTVV.